These T cell receptor beta chains were read from a single sample in a study of cytomegalovirus exposure and HLA in healthy donors. Sequenced by immunoSEQ multiplex PCR; TCRdb stores in-frame clones only, minus some. This sample has some 160,000 clones, with about 79% found just once. Sequencing input: PBMCs. Source of these receptors: a man aged 50 to 59 in good health and CMV-seropositive. CDR3s include the opening cysteine and the closing phenylalanine or tryptophan. D genes are given only for firm matches. The size entry is marked missing in some rows and otherwise reads once, few, many or a size class.

DNA	CDR3	size	V	J	D
TGTGCCAGCAGCACCCCGACAGGTACCGGCTACACCTTC	CASSTPTGTGYTF	-	TRBV11-3	TRBJ1-2	-
TGTGCCAGCAGAAGCGGGAGGGGGCGCATCCAGTACTTC	CASRSGRGRIQYF	-	TRBV27	TRBJ2-5	TRBD2
TGTGCCAGCAGCTCTGATACCGGGACAGGGAATTCACCCCTCCACTTT	CASSSDTGTGNSPLHF	-	TRBV7-9	TRBJ1-6	TRBD1
TGTGCCAGCGCACTAGACGATCTAGCGGGGCTCGAGCAGTACTTC	CASALDDLAGLEQYF	-	TRBV28	TRBJ2-7	TRBD2
TGTGCCAGTATGAGTGACGGAGGCTCCTACAATGAGCAGTTCTTC	CASMSDGGSYNEQFF	-	TRBV19	TRBJ2-1	-
TGCGCCAGCAGCTTTAACAGGGGGGAAAACGAGCAGTACTTC	CASSFNRGENEQYF	-	TRBV5-1	TRBJ2-7	TRBD1
TGTGCCAGCTCACCGCCTACCACAGGACTAGCGGGACCCCAAGAGACCCAGTACTTC	CASSPPTTGLAGPQETQYF	few	TRBV18	TRBJ2-5	TRBD2
TGTGCCAGCAGCTTAAGTGAACTAGCGGGAGGGCAGTTCTTC	CASSLSELAGGQFF	-	TRBV7-9	TRBJ2-1	TRBD2
TGTGCCAGCAGCAAGAGCCGGGACAAGGTCATCTCCTACAATGAGCAGTTCTTC	CASSKSRDKVISYNEQFF	-	TRBV25-1	TRBJ2-1	-
TGTGCCAGTAGTATAGTGAGGGGAGGGCCATCAGAGACCCAGTACTTC	CASSIVRGGPSETQYF	-	TRBV19	TRBJ2-5	TRBD2
TGTGCCAGCAGGCGGGGTTTCAGGTTCGACGAGCAGTACTTC	CASRRGFRFDEQYF	-	TRBV5-4	TRBJ2-7	-
TGTGCCAGCAGCTCCCGCTCTGGGGCCAACGTCCTGACTTTC	CASSSRSGANVLTF	few	TRBV11-3	TRBJ2-6	-
TGTGCCAGCAGTGGTCTTCCGGGACAGGGTCAGAATACGCAGTATTTT	CASSGLPGQGQNTQYF	-	TRBV6-1	TRBJ2-3	TRBD1
TGCGCCAGCAGCTTGGTAGTAGGGGCTAGCGCCGGGGAGCTGTTTTTT	CASSLVVGASAGELFF	few	TRBV5-1	TRBJ2-2	-
TGTGCCAGCAGCGCAGGGGGTCGTACTGAAGCTTTCTTT	CASSAGGRTEAFF	-	TRBV9	TRBJ1-1	TRBD1
TGCGCCAGCAGCCAAGCCGGGGGCAATCAGCCCCAGCATTTT	CASSQAGGNQPQHF	-	TRBV4-1	TRBJ1-5	-
TGTGCCAGCCAAGGGGACAAAGGCCGAACGGGTGAAGCTTTCTTT	CASQGDKGRTGEAFF	-	TRBV11-3	TRBJ1-1	-
TGTGCCAGCTCACCAGTAGGCGACAGAACCTACGAGCAGTACTTC	CASSPVGDRTYEQYF	-	TRBV18	TRBJ2-7	-
TGTGCCAGCAGCTTTTACCCAGAGGGACTAGCGGACACAGATACGCAGTATTTT	CASSFYPEGLADTDTQYF	-	TRBV11-3	TRBJ2-3	TRBD2
TGTGCCAGCAGCCACGGGCAGGGCGGTTTCTACGAGCAGTACTTC	CASSHGQGGFYEQYF	-	TRBV14	TRBJ2-7	-
TGTGCCAGCACCCGACTAGCGGGGGGCCCCAATGAGCAGTTCTTC	CASTRLAGGPNEQFF	-	TRBV6-1	TRBJ2-1	TRBD2
TGTGCCAGCAGCTCAGGACAGGGGGCGCGGTACGAGCAGTACTTC	CASSSGQGARYEQYF	-	TRBV7-7	TRBJ2-7	TRBD1
TGTGCCAGTAGTACTCCCGGAGAGGGGGTAAGGCAGTACTTC	CASSTPGEGVRQYF	-	TRBV19	TRBJ2-7	-
TGTGCCAGTAGACCGGGACAGGGCATCGAAAAACTGTTTTTT	CASRPGQGIEKLFF	-	TRBV19	TRBJ1-4	TRBD1
TGTGCCAGCAGCTTCCGGACAGGTGAAGCTTTCTTT	CASSFRTGEAFF	-	TRBV5-6	TRBJ1-1	TRBD1
TGTGCCAGCTCAAGAACGTCGAGGGGGAATCAGCCCCAGCATTTT	CASSRTSRGNQPQHF	-	TRBV18	TRBJ1-5	-
TGCGCCAGCAGCCTCGACAGTAATGAAAAACTGTTTTTT	CASSLDSNEKLFF	-	TRBV5-1	TRBJ1-4	-
TGTGCCAGCAGTTTTTACCAGGCCGAGATCACAGATACGCAGTATTTT	CASSFYQAEITDTQYF	-	TRBV27	TRBJ2-3	-
TGTGCCAGCGGTGACGCGGCTCAGCCCCAGCATTTT	CASGDAAQPQHF	-	TRBV2	TRBJ1-5	-
TGCGCCAGCAGCCTGGACAGTAGAAGGGAAAAACTGTTTTTT	CASSLDSRREKLFF	-	TRBV5-1	TRBJ1-4	-
TGTGCCATCCGGGGTGCGGGATGGCAAGCCGGGGAGCTGTTTTTT	CAIRGAGWQAGELFF	-	TRBV10-3	TRBJ2-2	-
TGTGCCAGCAGCGCCACTTCTCCAGGGAAACAAGAGACCCAGTACTTC	CASSATSPGKQETQYF	-	TRBV11-2	TRBJ2-5	-
TGTGCCAGCAGGAGCCCACAGGGGCCAGATACGCAGTATTTT	CASRSPQGPDTQYF	-	TRBV6-5	TRBJ2-3	TRBD1
TGTGCCAGCAGCTTTATCGAACAGGGAGGGGGTGAAGCTTTCTTT	CASSFIEQGGGEAFF	-	TRBV7-9	TRBJ1-1	-
TGCAGCGTTGAGGGCAGGGAGGATGGAAACACCATATATTTT	CSVEGREDGNTIYF	once	TRBV29-1	TRBJ1-3	-
TGTGCCAGCCGGACGGGGACAGGGGTATTTCAGCCCCAGCATTTT	CASRTGTGVFQPQHF	-	TRBV27	TRBJ1-5	TRBD1
TGTGCCAGCAGTGCTGTTTCCGGGACAGGGGACTCACCCCTCCACTTT	CASSAVSGTGDSPLHF	-	TRBV6-1	TRBJ1-6	TRBD1
TGTGCCAGCAACTACCGAAGCGGGGAGACCCAGTACTTC	CASNYRSGETQYF	-	TRBV9	TRBJ2-5	-
TGTGCCAGTAGTATTCTTCCCAGCAGCGGGAGTCCAGATACGCAGTATTTT	CASSILPSSGSPDTQYF	-	TRBV19	TRBJ2-3	TRBD2
TGTGCCTGGAACAGGGAGAGAGAAAAACTGTTTTTT	CAWNREREKLFF	-	TRBV30	TRBJ1-4	-
TGTGCCAGCAGCGTAAACCCGACAGGGGCATCCTATGGCTACACCTTC	CASSVNPTGASYGYTF	-	TRBV9	TRBJ1-2	TRBD1
TGTGCCAGCAGCGTAGGGAAGGGGTCAACTAATGAAAAACTGTTTTTT	CASSVGKGSTNEKLFF	-	TRBV9	TRBJ1-4	-
TGTGCCACCAGCAGAGATTCGGCGGGGGGGCTAGCCGGGGAGCTGTTTTTT	CATSRDSAGGLAGELFF	-	TRBV15	TRBJ2-2	TRBD2
TGTGCCAGCAGCCAAGATGCGGGAGGACCATACAATGAGCAGTTCTTC	CASSQDAGGPYNEQFF	-	TRBV4-2	TRBJ2-1	TRBD2
TGTGCCAGCAGCCTGGGACAGAACACCGGGGAGCTGTTTTTT	CASSLGQNTGELFF	few	TRBV7-3	TRBJ2-2	-
TGCGCCAGCAGCCAAAAACTAGATACAGATACGCAGTATTTT	CASSQKLDTDTQYF	-	TRBV4-1	TRBJ2-3	-
TGTGCCAGCAGCCCGGGAGGCCAACAACCCCAGGCGCAGTATTTT	CASSPGGQQPQAQYF	-	TRBV9	TRBJ2-3	TRBD2
TGTGCCAGCTCACTTGACTTAGGGGAGAACACCGGGGAGCTGTTTTTT	CASSLDLGENTGELFF	-	TRBV18	TRBJ2-2	-
TGCGCCAGCAGGAGGACAGGGAATTCGGGGGCCAACGTCCTGACTTTC	CASRRTGNSGANVLTF	-	TRBV5-1	TRBJ2-6	TRBD1
TGTGCCAGCAGCTTTATGGGGGTGGGGCTAGCGGGATATGAGCAGTTCTTC	CASSFMGVGLAGYEQFF	once	TRBV5-6	TRBJ2-1	TRBD2
TGTGCCAGCACCGACCGGAGCGGGGGCAAAAACATTCAGTACTTC	CASTDRSGGKNIQYF	-	TRBV6-1	TRBJ2-4	TRBD2
TGTGCCAGTAGTATAGCCCCCTTTCCGGGGGGGCTAGGTGAGCAGTTCTTC	CASSIAPFPGGLGEQFF	-	TRBV19	TRBJ2-1	TRBD2
TGTGCCACGTTCGCCGACAGGGTAAACATTCAGTACTTC	CATFADRVNIQYF	few	TRBV2	TRBJ2-4	TRBD1
TGCGCCAGCAGTGCAGGGAACCAAGAGACCCAGTACTTC	CASSAGNQETQYF	-	TRBV10-1	TRBJ2-5	-